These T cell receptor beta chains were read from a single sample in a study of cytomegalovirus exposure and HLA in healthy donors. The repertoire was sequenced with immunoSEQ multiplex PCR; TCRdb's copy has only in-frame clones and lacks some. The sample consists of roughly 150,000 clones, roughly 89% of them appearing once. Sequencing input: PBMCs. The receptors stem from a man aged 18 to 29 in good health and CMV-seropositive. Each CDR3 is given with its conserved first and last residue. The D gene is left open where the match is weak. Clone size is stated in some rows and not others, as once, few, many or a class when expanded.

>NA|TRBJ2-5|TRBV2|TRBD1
TGTGCCAGCAGAGCCGGGACAGTCCAAGAGACCCAGTACTTC
CASRAGTVQETQYF
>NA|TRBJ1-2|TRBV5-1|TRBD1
TGCGCCAGCCAACCGGGACAGGGGGCCTATGGCTACACCTTC
CASQPGQGAYGYTF
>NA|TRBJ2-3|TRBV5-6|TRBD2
TGTGCCAGCCGGGGGACTAGCGGGAGTCCCCGTCCAGATACGCAGTATTTT
CASRGTSGSPRPDTQYF
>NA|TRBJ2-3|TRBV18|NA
TGTGCCAGCTCACCAGGACGATCTCTCAGGGTTGATACGCAGTATTTT
CASSPGRSLRVDTQYF
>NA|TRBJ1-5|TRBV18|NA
TGTGCCAGCTCACCGGACAGTTATCGCAATCAGCCCCAGCATTTT
CASSPDSYRNQPQHF
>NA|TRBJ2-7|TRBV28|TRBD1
TGTGCCAGCAGTTTGTTTGGGACAGGGAACTACGAGCAGTACTTC
CASSLFGTGNYEQYF
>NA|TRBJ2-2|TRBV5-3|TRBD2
TGTGCCACCCCCGGGGGAGCGGGAAACACCGGGGAGCTGTTTTTT
CATPGGAGNTGELFF
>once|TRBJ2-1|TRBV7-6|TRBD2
TGTGCCAGCAGCTTAGCCTCCATAGCGGGAGCTCGTAATGAGCAGTTCTTC
CASSLASIAGARNEQFF
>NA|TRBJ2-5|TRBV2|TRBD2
TGTGCCAGCAGTGAAGCATCAGCGGGAGTTACGAAGACCCAGTACTTC
CASSEASAGVTKTQYF
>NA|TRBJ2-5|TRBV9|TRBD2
TGTGCCAGCAGCGTAGGGCTAGCGGGAGCAGAGACCCAGTACTTC
CASSVGLAGAETQYF
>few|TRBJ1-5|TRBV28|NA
TGTGCCAGCAGTTTATTAATTTCGGGGGGAAGCAATCAGCCCCAGCATTTT
CASSLLISGGSNQPQHF
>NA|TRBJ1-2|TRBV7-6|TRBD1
TGTGCCAGCAGCCACGACAGGGTGCGCGGCTACACCTTC
CASSHDRVRGYTF
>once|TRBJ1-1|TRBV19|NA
TGTGCCGCAAAGGACACTGGATTAGCCACTGAAGCTTTCTTT
CAAKDTGLATEAFF
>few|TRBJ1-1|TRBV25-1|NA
TGTGCCAGCAGTGAATACCAGGGCACTGAAGCTTTCTTT
CASSEYQGTEAFF
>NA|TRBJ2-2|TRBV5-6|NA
TGTGCCAGCAGCTTCCTAGGCGGGGAGCTGTTTTTT
CASSFLGGELFF
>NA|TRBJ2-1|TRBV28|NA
TGTGCCAGCGAAAGGGGGTCTGAGCAGTTCTTC
CASERGSEQFF
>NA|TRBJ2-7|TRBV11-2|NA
TGTGCCAGCAGTCGAACTAGTGGCTCCTACGAGCAGTACTTC
CASSRTSGSYEQYF
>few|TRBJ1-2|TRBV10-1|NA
TGCGCCAGCAGCCCAGGACCGCGGGATGGCTACACCTTC
CASSPGPRDGYTF
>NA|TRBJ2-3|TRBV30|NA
TGTGCCTGGAGTCCCAAAGGACTCGAACAGGGAGATACGCAGTATTTT
CAWSPKGLEQGDTQYF
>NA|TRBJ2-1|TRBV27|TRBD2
TGTGCCAGCAGAGCTATGGGACTAGCGGACCGTACCTACAATGAGCAGTTCTTC
CASRAMGLADRTYNEQFF
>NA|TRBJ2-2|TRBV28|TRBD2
TGTGCCAGCAGGTACAGACTAGCGGGAGATCTCGGGGAGCTGTTTTTT
CASRYRLAGDLGELFF
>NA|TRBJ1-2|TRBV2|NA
TGTGCCAGCAGTGCTTACAGTCCCTATGGCTACACCTTC
CASSAYSPYGYTF
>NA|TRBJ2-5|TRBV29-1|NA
TGCAGCGTTGGGGCGTACCAAGAGACCCAGTACTTC
CSVGAYQETQYF
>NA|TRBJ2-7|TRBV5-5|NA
TGTGCCAGCAGCTTGGAGCACGGTACCTACGAGCAGTACTTC
CASSLEHGTYEQYF
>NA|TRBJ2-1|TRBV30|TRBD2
TGTGCCTGGAGTCAAGGGGCTAGCGGGTACAATGAGCAGTTCTTC
CAWSQGASGYNEQFF
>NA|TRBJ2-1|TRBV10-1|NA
TGCGCCAGCAGTGGGACGGGGATAGAGTTGCAGTTCTTC
CASSGTGIELQFF
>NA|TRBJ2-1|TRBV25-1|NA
TGTGCCAGCAGTGGGGCGAGCTCCTACAATGAGCAGTTCTTC
CASSGASSYNEQFF
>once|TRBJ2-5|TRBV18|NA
TGTGCCAGCTCACCTCAACAAGAGACCCAGTACTTC
CASSPQQETQYF